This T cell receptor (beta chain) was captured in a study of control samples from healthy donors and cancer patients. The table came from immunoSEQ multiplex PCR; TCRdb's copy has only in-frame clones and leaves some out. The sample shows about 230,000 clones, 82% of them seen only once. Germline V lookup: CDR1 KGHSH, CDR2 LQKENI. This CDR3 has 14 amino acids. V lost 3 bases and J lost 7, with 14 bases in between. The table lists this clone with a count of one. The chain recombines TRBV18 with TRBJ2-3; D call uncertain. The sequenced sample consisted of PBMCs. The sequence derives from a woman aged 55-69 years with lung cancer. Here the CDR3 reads CASSPPGRRNTQYF. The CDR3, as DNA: TGTGCCAGCTCACCTCCGGGCCGGCGAAATACGCAGTATTTT.